The clone carrying this TCR beta chain was seen a handful of times. Its antigen is undetermined. These data originate in a study of cytomegalovirus exposure and HLA in healthy donors. Study-wide results and limits: Trimming of TCR beta V- and J-genes showed a link, identified in a later analysis, to a missense DCLRE1C variant. The study recorded fewer than 200 TCR beta chains that were cytomegalovirus-associated. More clonal expansion characterized HLA-associated TCR beta chains than equally common others in a later analysis.

CDR3 size: 12 residues. V dropped 5 bases and J dropped 5 bases, with 12 bases sitting between them. Looked up from germline, CDR1 is SQVTM and CDR2 is ANQGSEA. Use of 60 Vbeta and 13 Jbeta primers characterized the PCR. The assay was immunoSEQ multiplex PCR, and TCRdb's table has in-frame clones only and misses some. The sample shows 120,000 or so clones, over 15% of them seen only once. Sequenced sample: PBMCs. The TCR comes from a female donor in good health and CMV-seropositive. The chain employs TRBV29-1 and TRBJ2-5; D unresolved. CDR3 in DNA: TGCAGCGTTTCCGGAGTACTGGAGACCCAGTACTTC. Protein sequence: CSVSGVLETQYF.